Each of the 3 T cell receptor beta chains below was sequenced from the same sample in a study of response to subunit inactivated influenza vaccine. TCRdb called the RT-PCR reads again in MiXCR, with one record for every CDR3 protein. Of about 500,000 distinct CDR3 sequences listed, 16% were seen once; the top ten hold 2.5% to 3.5%. This material consisted of CD4+ T cells sorted from PBMCs, taken less than 30 months after vaccination. These receptors were obtained from a man between 45 and 75 years old who received an inactivated influenza vaccine.

This rearrangement joins TRBV11-2 to TRBJ2-2; 8 nucleotides line up with TRBD2. The V gene's germline CDR1 is SGHAT and CDR2 FQNNGV. The V segment lost 1 base and the J segment 3 bases; nucleotides outside the gene matches: 4. The CDR3 contains 16 residues. The CDR3 loop reads CASSLVGSGDTGELFF. The CDR3 DNA is TGTGCCAGCAGCTTAGTAGGTAGCGGGGACACCGGGGAGCTGTTTTTT. Full variable domain (outside the CDR3, taken from reference TRBV11-2 and TRBJ2-2): EAGVAQSPRYKIIEKRQSVAFWCNPISGHATLYWYQQILGQGPKLLIQFQNNGVVDDSQLPKDRFSAERLKGVDSTLKIQPAKLEDSAVYLCASSLVGSGDTGELFFGEGSRLTVL.

The V call is TRBV7-8, the J call TRBJ2-3; no firm D call. The CDR3 has 15 amino acids. The V and J ends lost 0 bases and 1 base respectively, with 8 bases between them. The germline V gene has CDR1 SGHVS and CDR2 FQNEAQ. CDR3 residues: CASSLAAFGTDTQYF. The DNA for the CDR3 is TGTGCCAGCAGCTTAGCCGCGTTTGGCACAGATACGCAGTATTTT.

This clonotype was counted at least ten times. CDR3 nucleotides: TGTGCCACCAGTGACCCTAGGAGGGTTAATGAGCAGTTCTTC. Translating gives CATSDPRRVNEQFF. V usage is TRBV24-1 and J usage is TRBJ2-1; D might be TRBD2 (6 bases). Trimming took off 4 bases at V and 7 bases at J, with 13 bases between the two ends. The CDR3 totals 14 residues. The V gene's germline CDR1 is KGHDR and CDR2 SFDVKD.